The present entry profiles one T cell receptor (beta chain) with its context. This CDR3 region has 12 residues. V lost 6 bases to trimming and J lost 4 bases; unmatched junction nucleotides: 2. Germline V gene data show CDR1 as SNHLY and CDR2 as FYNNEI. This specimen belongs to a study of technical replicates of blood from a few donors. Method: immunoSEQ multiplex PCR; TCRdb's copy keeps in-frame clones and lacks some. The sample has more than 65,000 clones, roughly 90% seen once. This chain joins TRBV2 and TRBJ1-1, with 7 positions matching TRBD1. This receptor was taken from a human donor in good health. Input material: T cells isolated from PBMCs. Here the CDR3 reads CASRQGSTEAFF. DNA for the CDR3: TGTGCCAGCAGACAGGGGAGCACTGAAGCTTTCTTT.